The rows below give T cell receptor beta chains drawn from one sample of a study of blood T cell repertoires in COVID-19. Sequenced by immunoSEQ multiplex PCR; TCRdb stores in-frame clones only, minus some. The table has hundreds of thousands of clones, around 85% seen once. Sequenced material: peripheral blood. These receptor sequences come from a woman aged 18-29 years with acute or convalescent COVID-19. The conserved cysteine and the conserved F or W are not part of the CDR3 here.

V	J	CDR3
TRBV28	TRBJ2-1	ASRKGLAGVFEQF
TRBV6-5	TRBJ1-5	ASYRDTGDPRPQH
TRBV29-1	TRBJ2-1	SVARDNEQF
TRBV21-1	TRBJ2-1	ASSKEMQGLRLNEQF
TRBV28	TRBJ1-2	ATTRDRDNYGYT
TRBV29-1	TRBJ1-2	SGGAPGDGYT
TRBV19	TRBJ1-5	ASSDNSNQPQH
TRBV24-1	TRBJ2-7	ATSHRDRGTYEQY
TRBV6-5	TRBJ1-1	ASSPRVVGNTEAF
TRBV5-8	TRBJ2-3	ASSLALWGGRADTQY
TRBV28	TRBJ2-1	ASSSPGGLNEQF
TRBV9	TRBJ2-5	ASSVDRGVPEETQY
TRBV3-1/TRBV3-2	TRBJ2-3	ASSYTTGYFSDTQY
TRBV3-1/TRBV3-2	TRBJ1-5	ASSQEGHQPQH
TRBV25-1	TRBJ1-2	ASSFGAGGSGYT
TRBV27	TRBJ2-5	ASRRGTETQY
TRBV15	TRBJ1-2	ATSRDRAGNYGYT
TRBV27	TRBJ2-3	ASSFLQVGGTQY
TRBV25-1	TRBJ1-3	ASSLGQSFSGNTIY
TRBV12-3/TRBV12-4	TRBJ1-6	ASRQGPNSPLH
TRBV28	TRBJ2-1	ASSDGTEQF
TRBV19	TRBJ1-2	ASSIEWDRGSGYT
TRBV6-5	TRBJ2-7	ASSSSGGYEQY
TRBV3-1/TRBV3-2	TRBJ2-3	ASSQGGVGTDTQY
TRBV4-1	TRBJ1-1	ASSQERSRPVGAF
TRBV28	TRBJ2-4	ASKRGAKNIQY
TRBV5-4	TRBJ2-2	ASSQLAGGRTGELF
TRBV12-5	TRBJ2-4	ASGWSDRPIQY
TRBV7-3	TRBJ1-1	ASGGGSRTEAF
TRBV11-2	TRBJ1-2	ATGEGPNNPYGYT
TRBV7-2	TRBJ2-1	ASSIGGEQF
TRBV28	TRBJ1-4	ASSVINEKLF
TRBV18	TRBJ2-4	ASSPPSRQGLQY
TRBV5-1	TRBJ2-7	ASSLAGTDIYEQY
TRBV20-1	TRBJ2-1	SASGGRALENDEQF
TRBV5-1	TRBJ1-6	ASGAAGGSPLH
TRBV5-6	TRBJ1-6	ASSFRGANSPLH
TRBV28	TRBJ2-7	ASRTGSHEQY
TRBV5-1	TRBJ2-3	ASSTDRTDTQY
TRBV3-1/TRBV3-2	TRBJ1-2	ASSRDLTGRISHT
TRBV10-3	TRBJ2-3	AISGGTGVRDTQY
TRBV9	TRBJ2-5	ASSVSGALETQY